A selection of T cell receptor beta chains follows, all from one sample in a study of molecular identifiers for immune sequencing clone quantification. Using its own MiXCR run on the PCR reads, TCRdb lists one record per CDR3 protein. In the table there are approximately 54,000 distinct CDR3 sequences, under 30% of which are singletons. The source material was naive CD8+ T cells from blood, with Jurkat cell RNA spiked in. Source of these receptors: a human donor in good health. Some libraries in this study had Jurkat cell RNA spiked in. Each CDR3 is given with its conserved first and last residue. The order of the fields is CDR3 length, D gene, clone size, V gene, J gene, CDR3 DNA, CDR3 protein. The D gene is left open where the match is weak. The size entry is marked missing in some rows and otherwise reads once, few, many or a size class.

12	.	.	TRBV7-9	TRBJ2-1	TGTGCCAGCGGCCCCTCGGGGCGTCAGCAGTTCTTC	CASGPSGRQQFF
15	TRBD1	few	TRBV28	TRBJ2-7	TGTGCCAGCAGTTTGCCGGGACAGGATATTCTCGAGCAGTACTTC	CASSLPGQDILEQYF
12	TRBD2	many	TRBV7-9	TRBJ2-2	TGTCTCGGGGAGGGATGGACCGGGGAGCTGTTTTTT	CLGEGWTGELFF
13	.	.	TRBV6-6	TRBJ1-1	TGTGCCAGCAGTTACTCTACACAGAAGGAAGCTTCCTTT	CASSYSTQKEASF
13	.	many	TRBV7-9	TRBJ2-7	TGTGCCAGCAGCCCGAATCGGTGGGACGAGCAGTACTTC	CASSPNRWDEQYF
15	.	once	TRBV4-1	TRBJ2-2	TGCGCCAGCAGCCAATTCTTACAGTACACCGGGAAGCTGTTTTTT	CASSQFLQYTGKLFF
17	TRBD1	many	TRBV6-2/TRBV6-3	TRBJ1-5	TGTGCCAGCAGTTACTTGGGGACAGGTCTCGGCAATCAGCCCCAGCATTTT	CASSYLGTGLGNQPQHF
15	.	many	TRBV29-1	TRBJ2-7	TGCAGCGTCACCTCCGGTATGGCCAGCTCCTACGAGCAGTACTTC	CSVTSGMASSYEQYF
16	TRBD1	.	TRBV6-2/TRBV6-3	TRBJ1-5	TGTGCCAGCAGTTATGGGGGACAGGGGAGCAATCAGCCCCAGCATTTT	CASSYGGQGSNQPQHF
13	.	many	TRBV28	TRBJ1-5	TGTGCCAGCACCCTATTAGGAGGGGAGCCCCAGCATTTT	CASTLLGGEPQHF
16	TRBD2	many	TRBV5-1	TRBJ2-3	TGCGCCAGCAGCTTGATCGGGGGGGCCGTAGAAGATACGCAGTATTTT	CASSLIGGAVEDTQYF
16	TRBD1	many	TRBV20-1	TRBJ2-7	TGCAGTGCTAGAGCAACGACAGGGAGCGTTACCTACGAGCAGTACTTC	CSARATTGSVTYEQYF
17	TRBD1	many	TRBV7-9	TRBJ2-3	TGTGCCAGCAGCTCTCCCCTGGACAGGGTTAGCACAGATACGCAGTATTTT	CASSSPLDRVSTDTQYF
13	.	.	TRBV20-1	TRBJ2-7	TGCAGTGCTAGGACAGGCGACTCCTACGAGCAGTGCTTC	CSARTGDSYEQCF